This T cell receptor beta chain is drawn from a study of regulatory T cells in long-lasting Graves disease. The TCR beta library used iRepertoire HTBI primers with Arm-PCR amplification of CDR3. TCRdb recomputed calls from the multiplex PCR reads with MiXCR, one row per CDR3 protein. This table holds 400,000 or so distinct CDR3 sequences, around 21% found once. V was pared by 4 bases and J by 6 bases, with 9 bases between. Germline V gives CDR1 LNHDA, CDR2 SQIVND (reference sequence). CDR3 length equals 13 residues. Time point given: persistent/refractory GD, antithyroid drugs over 5 years with positive TRAb. The TCR library was made from RNA that had been extracted from PBMCs in TRIzol.

The sample was peripheral blood mononuclear cells (PBMCs), taken when the disease was refractory, from a patient treated with antithyroid drugs. The sequence was obtained from a female donor with Graves disease. The chain recombines TRBV19 with TRBJ2-2; the D gene is possibly TRBD1 (6 bases). The CDR3 nucleotides are TGTGCCAGTAGTAACAGGGCGGCCGGGGAGCTGTTTTTT. Protein sequence: CASSNRAAGELFF.